Given below is one T cell receptor beta chain in context. Between the trimmed V and J ends, which lost 5 bases and 4 bases, there was a span of 7 bases. There are 12 residues in the CDR3. CDR1 is MNHNS, CDR2 SASEGT, per germline. This sample was included in a study of blood T cell repertoires in COVID-19. Across the whole study: Samples came from the United States, Italy and Spain, spanning acute and convalescent COVID-19.

The data were produced by immunoSEQ multiplex PCR, yet TCRdb's version contains in-frame clones alone and is incomplete. This table has about 250,000 clones, 80% to 90% appearing once. Material for sequencing was peripheral blood. The chain carries TRBV6-1 and TRBJ2-3, with D perhaps matching TRBD2 (6 bases). The receptor's source is a man at least 80 years old with acute or convalescent COVID-19. The DNA of the CDR3 is TGTGCCAGCAGTTGGGGGGCAGATACGCAGTATTTT. This codes for CASSWGADTQYF.